The sequence of this TCR beta chain was determined in a study of blood T cell repertoires in COVID-19. Overall study: Both acute and convalescent COVID-19 samples were obtained from the United States, Italy and Spain. T cells, B-cell-depleted T cells, or PBMCs provided the cDNA or gDNA that served as material.

There are 13 residues in the CDR3. The V end was cut by 3 bases, the J end by 9 bases, with 12 bases between. Study processing details: Quantification of nucleated cells was approximated via reference gene primer amplification. Using immunoSEQ multiplex PCR, the repertoire was profiled, and TCRdb retains in-frame clones only, with some absent. That table supplies the V and J calls and clone size; D and trimming were determined from the DNA. The profile shows roughly 42,000 clones, 90% of them singletons. The V call is TRBV12-3 or TRBV12-4, the J call TRBJ2-1; maybe TRBD2 (5 bases). The sequence was collected from a man aged 50-59 years with active COVID-19. The sample was peripheral blood. The CDR3 protein is CASSLKASSEQFF. The CDR3 DNA sequence: TGTGCCAGCAGTTTGAAGGCTAGCTCTGAGCAGTTCTTC.